Listed below are T cell receptor beta chains from one sample, sequenced in a study of T-cell reconstitution after alpha-beta-depleted transplantation in children. TCRdb re-analysed the PCR reads in MiXCR, keeping a single row per CDR3 protein. The sample records about 150,000 distinct CDR3 sequences, roughly 11% being singletons. Sequences were derived from PBMCs, sampled before TCRalphabeta/CD19-depleted stem cell transplant. These receptors came from a boy aged 2 to 10 with acute myeloid leukemia, due to receive a stem cell transplant. The CDR3 runs from the conserved cysteine through the conserved F or W. The D gene is left open where the match is weak. Not every row has a clone size; where given, it reads once, few, many or a size class.

D	size	V	J	length	CDR3	DNA
TRBD1	many	TRBV5-1	TRBJ1-2	15	CASSSAGQINYGYTF	TGCGCCAGCAGCTCTGCGGGACAGATTAACTATGGCTACACCTTC
-	many	TRBV7-2	TRBJ2-7	13	CASSQKGVNEQYF	TGTGCCAGCAGCCAGAAGGGGGTTAACGAGCAGTACTTC
-	many	TRBV12-3/TRBV12-4	TRBJ1-3	16	CASTLDGYEAGNTIYF	TGTGCCAGCACCCTTGACGGGTATGAAGCTGGAAACACCATATATTTT
-	many	TRBV28	TRBJ2-3	11	CASRRADTQYF	TGTGCCAGCCGTAGGGCAGATACGCAGTATTTT
-	many	TRBV28	TRBJ2-5	14	CASSLGGLTETQYF	TGTGCCAGCAGTTTAGGAGGGTTAACAGAGACCCAGTACTTC
-	many	TRBV20-1	TRBJ1-6	14	CSALETGFGSPLHF	TGCAGTGCTCTTGAAACTGGTTTCGGTTCACCCCTCCACTTT
-	many	TRBV6-4	TRBJ2-1	16	CASSDEEGGAGNEQFF	TGTGCCAGCAGTGACGAGGAGGGGGGCGCGGGGAATGAGCAGTTCTTC
-	many	TRBV11-2	TRBJ1-4	13	CASSLVPEEKLFF	TGTGCCAGCAGCTTAGTTCCGGAGGAAAAACTGTTTTTT
TRBD1	many	TRBV29-1	TRBJ2-5	12	CSVEKGAETQYF	TGCAGCGTTGAAAAGGGGGCAGAGACCCAGTACTTC
-	many	TRBV5-1	TRBJ2-3	16	CASSLASSIGADTQYF	TGCGCCAGCAGCTTGGCCTCGTCAATCGGGGCAGATACGCAGTATTTT
-	few	TRBV27	TRBJ1-2	13	CASSQVQGYGYTF	TGTGCCAGCAGTCAGGTTCAGGGCTATGGCTACACCTTC
-	many	TRBV5-1	TRBJ2-1	15	CASSAYPSSYNEQFF	TGCGCCAGCAGCGCATATCCAAGCTCCTACAATGAGCAGTTCTTC
-	many	TRBV5-5	TRBJ2-1	15	CASSLIRATFNEQFF	TGTGCCAGCAGCTTGATCCGGGCAACCTTCAATGAGCAGTTCTTC
-	many	TRBV19	TRBJ1-1	13	CASSRYRRPEAFF	TGTGCCAGTAGTAGGTATCGGCGGCCTGAAGCTTTCTTT
TRBD2	many	TRBV25-1	TRBJ2-1	15	CASSELRGGLDEQFF	TGTGCCAGCAGTGAATTGCGGGGGGGCCTCGATGAGCAGTTCTTC
-	many	TRBV7-9	TRBJ2-3	11	CASSFRRDLYF	TGTGCCAGCAGCTTCCGTCGGGACTTGTATTTT
-	many	TRBV20-1	TRBJ2-2	14	CSARVRGNTGELFF	TGCAGTGCTAGAGTGAGGGGAAACACCGGGGAGCTGTTTTTT
TRBD2	-	TRBV5-1	TRBJ2-1	15	CASSPTSGRAREQFF	TGCGCCAGCAGCCCAACTAGCGGGAGGGCCCGTGAGCAGTTCTTC
TRBD2	many	TRBV5-6	TRBJ2-7	15	CASSAGLARAYEQYF	TGTGCCAGCAGCGCCGGACTAGCGAGAGCCTACGAGCAGTACTTC
TRBD2	-	TRBV4-1	TRBJ2-1	17	CASSQGRLAGGINEQFF	TGCGCCAGCAGCCAAGGCCGTCTAGCGGGAGGAATCAATGAGCAGTTCTTC
-	many	TRBV13	TRBJ1-5	15	CASSSGGESNQPQHF	TGTGCCAGCAGCTCCGGGGGAGAGAGCAATCAGCCCCAGCATTTT
-	few	TRBV7-8	TRBJ2-7	14	CASSFQRAAYEQYF	TGTGCCAGCAGCTTTCAACGCGCCGCCTACGAGCAGTACTTC
-	many	TRBV18	TRBJ2-4	15	CASSREQGAKNIQYF	TGTGCCAGCTCACGGGAGCAGGGGGCCAAAAACATTCAGTACTTC
-	many	TRBV7-2	TRBJ1-1	15	CASSPGFVRATEAFF	TGTGCCAGCAGCCCCGGGTTCGTCAGGGCCACTGAAGCTTTCTTT
-	many	TRBV7-6	TRBJ2-5	15	CASSDGIRGGETQYF	TGTGCCAGCAGCGACGGGATTAGGGGAGGAGAGACCCAGTACTTC
TRBD2	many	TRBV23-1	TRBJ2-1	17	CASSSGFASGSIDEQFF	TGCGCCAGCAGTTCCGGGTTCGCTAGCGGGAGTATAGATGAGCAGTTCTTC
-	many	TRBV20-1	TRBJ2-5	16	CSARPDGGGFAETQYF	TGCAGTGCTAGACCTGATGGGGGGGGCTTTGCAGAGACCCAGTACTTC
-	many	TRBV3-1	TRBJ1-5	13	CASSQGNRQPQHF	TGTGCCAGCAGCCAGGGGAACAGGCAGCCCCAGCATTTT
-	few	TRBV29-1	TRBJ2-5	11	CSVVDQETQYF	TGCAGCGTTGTCGACCAAGAGACCCAGTACTTC
TRBD1	few	TRBV19	TRBJ2-2	18	CASINRTGPTKNTGELFF	TGTGCCAGTATAAACAGGACAGGACCCACCAAGAACACCGGGGAGCTGTTTTTT
-	many	TRBV5-5	TRBJ2-3	13	CASSLSLGDTQYF	TGTGCCAGCAGCCTTTCACTCGGAGATACGCAGTATTTT